This T cell receptor (beta chain) was observed in a study of response to subunit inactivated influenza vaccine. This clonotype was found many times. What it recognizes is unknown. Study conclusions and caveats: The study's authors posited that every seasonal influenza vaccination enlists few new T cells.

TCRdb used MiXCR to reprocess the RT-PCR reads, holding one entry per CDR3 protein. The table includes about 780,000 distinct CDR3 sequences, around 20% detected once. This CDR3 is 15 amino acids long. V was pared by 2 bases and J by 9 bases, with 12 bases of the junction left unmatched. Germline CDR1 DFQATT, CDR2 SNEGSKA (reference sequence). Sample: PBMCs from blood, taken around 5 days after vaccination. V usage is TRBV20-1 and J usage is TRBJ2-1, with 8 bases that match TRBD2. The sequence derives from a middle-aged man who received an inactivated influenza vaccine. CDR3 in DNA: TGCAGTGCTAGATACGGCCCGGGACTAGTAAGTGAGCAGTTCTTC. This translates into CSARYGPGLVSEQFF.